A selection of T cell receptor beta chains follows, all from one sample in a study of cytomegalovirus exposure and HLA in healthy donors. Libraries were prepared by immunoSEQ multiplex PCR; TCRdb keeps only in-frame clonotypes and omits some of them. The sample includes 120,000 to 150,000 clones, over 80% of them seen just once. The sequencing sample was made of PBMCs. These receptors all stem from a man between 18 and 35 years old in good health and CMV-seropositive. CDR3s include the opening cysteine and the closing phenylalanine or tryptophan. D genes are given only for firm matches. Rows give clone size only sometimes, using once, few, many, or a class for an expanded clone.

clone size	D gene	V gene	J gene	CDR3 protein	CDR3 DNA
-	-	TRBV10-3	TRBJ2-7	CAISSQSYEQYF	TGTGCCATCAGTTCACAGAGCTACGAGCAGTACTTC
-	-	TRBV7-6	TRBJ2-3	CASSSTDTQYF	TGTGCCAGCAGCTCAACAGATACGCAGTATTTT
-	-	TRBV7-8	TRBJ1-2	CASSPRWRGAGGYGYTF	TGTGCCAGCAGCCCGAGGTGGCGGGGGGCCGGCGGCTATGGCTACACCTTC
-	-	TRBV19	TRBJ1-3	CATQTRRSAGNTIYF	TGTGCCACTCAAACGCGAAGATCGGCTGGAAACACCATATATTTT
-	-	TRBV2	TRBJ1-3	CASSEVRLLSGNTIYF	TGTGCCAGCAGTGAAGTCAGACTACTCTCTGGAAACACCATATATTTT
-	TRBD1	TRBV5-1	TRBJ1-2	CASSHRGSNSNYGYTF	TGCGCCAGCAGCCACAGGGGGTCAAACTCCAACTATGGCTACACCTTC
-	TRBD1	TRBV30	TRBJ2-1	CASDRGLNNEQFF	TGTGCATCTGACAGGGGGTTGAACAATGAGCAGTTCTTC
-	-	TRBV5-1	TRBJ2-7	CASSFSQGEQYF	TGCGCCAGCAGCTTCAGTCAGGGGGAGCAGTACTTC
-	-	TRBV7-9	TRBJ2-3	CASSLQGPDTQYF	TGTGCCAGCAGCTTACAGGGTCCAGATACGCAGTATTTT
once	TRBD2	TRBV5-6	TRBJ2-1	CASSTRASGNYNEQFF	TGTGCCAGCAGCACGAGGGCTAGCGGCAATTACAATGAGCAGTTCTTC
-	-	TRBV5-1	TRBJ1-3	CASSSSTGSSGNTIYF	TGCGCCAGCAGCTCCTCGACGGGGAGCTCTGGAAACACCATATATTTT
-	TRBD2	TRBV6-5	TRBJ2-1	CASRLAGEHNEQFF	TGTGCCAGCAGACTAGCGGGAGAGCATAATGAGCAGTTCTTC
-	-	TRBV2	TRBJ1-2	CASPLQGGGFYYGYTF	TGTGCCAGCCCTCTCCAAGGGGGGGGCTTTTACTATGGCTACACCTTC
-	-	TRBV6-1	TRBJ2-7	CASSEAGRGIGEQYF	TGTGCCAGCAGTGAAGCGGGCAGGGGCATCGGAGAGCAGTACTTC